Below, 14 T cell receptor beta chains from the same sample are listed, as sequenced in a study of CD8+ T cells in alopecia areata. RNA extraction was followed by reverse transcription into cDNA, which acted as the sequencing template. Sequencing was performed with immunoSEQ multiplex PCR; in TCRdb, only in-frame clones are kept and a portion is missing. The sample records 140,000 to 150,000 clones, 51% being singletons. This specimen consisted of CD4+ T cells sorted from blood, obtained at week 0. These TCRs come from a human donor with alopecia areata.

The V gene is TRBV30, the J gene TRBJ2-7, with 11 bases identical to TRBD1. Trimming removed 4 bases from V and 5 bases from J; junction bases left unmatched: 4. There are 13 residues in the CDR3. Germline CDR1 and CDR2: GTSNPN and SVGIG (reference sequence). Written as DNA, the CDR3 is TGTGCCTGGACTAGGACAGGGGGCGACGAGCAGTACTTC. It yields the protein CAWTRTGGDEQYF.

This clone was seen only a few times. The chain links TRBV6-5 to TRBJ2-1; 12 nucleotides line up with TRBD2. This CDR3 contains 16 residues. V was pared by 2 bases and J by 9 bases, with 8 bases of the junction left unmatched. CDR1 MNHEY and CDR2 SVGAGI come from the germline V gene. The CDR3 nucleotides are TGTGCCAGCAGTTACGGAGTGCGACTAGCGGGGGCTGAGCAGTTCTTC. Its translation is CASSYGVRLAGAEQFF.

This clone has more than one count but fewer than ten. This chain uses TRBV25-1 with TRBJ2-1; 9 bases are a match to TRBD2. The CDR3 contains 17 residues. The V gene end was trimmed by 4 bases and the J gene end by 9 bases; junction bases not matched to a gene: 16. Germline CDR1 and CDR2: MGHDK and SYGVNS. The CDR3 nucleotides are TGTGCCAGCAGTGTCTCCTTTGGTAGCGGGAGTCGCGGTGAGCAGTTCTTC. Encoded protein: CASSVSFGSGSRGEQFF.

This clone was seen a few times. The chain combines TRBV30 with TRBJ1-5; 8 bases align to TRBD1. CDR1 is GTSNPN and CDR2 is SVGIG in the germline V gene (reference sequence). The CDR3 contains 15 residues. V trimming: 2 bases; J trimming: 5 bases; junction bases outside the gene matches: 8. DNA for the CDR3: TGTGCCTGGAGTCCCCGGACAGGGCTTTATCAGCCCCAGCATTTT. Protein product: CAWSPRTGLYQPQHF. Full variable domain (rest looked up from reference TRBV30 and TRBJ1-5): SQTIHQWPATLVQPVGSPLSLECTVEGTSNPNLYWYRQAAGRGLQLLFYSVGIGQISSEVPQNLSASRPQDRQFILSSKKLLLSDSGFYLCAWSPRTGLYQPQHFGDGTRLSIL.

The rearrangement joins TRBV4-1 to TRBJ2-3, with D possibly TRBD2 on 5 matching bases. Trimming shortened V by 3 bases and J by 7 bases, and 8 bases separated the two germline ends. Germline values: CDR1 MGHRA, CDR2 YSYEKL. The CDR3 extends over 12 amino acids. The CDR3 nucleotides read TGCGCCAGCAGCCAGGAGCGGAATACGCAGTATTTT. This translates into CASSQERNTQYF.

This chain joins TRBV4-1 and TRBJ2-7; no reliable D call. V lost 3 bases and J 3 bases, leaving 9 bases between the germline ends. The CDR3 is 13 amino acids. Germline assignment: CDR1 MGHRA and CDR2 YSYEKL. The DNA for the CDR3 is TGCGCCAGCAGCCATAACGCCGGCTACGAGCAGTACTTC. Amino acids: CASSHNAGYEQYF.

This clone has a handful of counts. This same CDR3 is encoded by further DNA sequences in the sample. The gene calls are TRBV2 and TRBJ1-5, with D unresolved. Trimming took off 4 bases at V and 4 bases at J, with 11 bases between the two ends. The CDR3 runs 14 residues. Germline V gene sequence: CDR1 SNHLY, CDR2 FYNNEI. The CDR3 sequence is CASSGTGGNQPQHF. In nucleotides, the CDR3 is TGTGCCAGCAGTGGGACGGGAGGGAATCAGCCCCAGCATTTT.

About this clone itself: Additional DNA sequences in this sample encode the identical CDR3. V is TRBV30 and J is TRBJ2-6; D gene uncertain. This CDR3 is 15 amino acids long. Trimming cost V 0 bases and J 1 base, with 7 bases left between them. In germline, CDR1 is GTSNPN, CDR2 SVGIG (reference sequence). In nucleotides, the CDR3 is TGTGCCTGGAGTGTTAGGAGTTCTGGGGCCAACGTCCTGACTTTC. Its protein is CAWSVRSSGANVLTF.

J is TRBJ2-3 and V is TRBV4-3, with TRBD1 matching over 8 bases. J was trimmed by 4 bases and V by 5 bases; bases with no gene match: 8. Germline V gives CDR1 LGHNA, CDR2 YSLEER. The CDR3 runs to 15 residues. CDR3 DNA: TGCGCCAGCAGCTTGCGGACAGGGCCGCCAGATACGCAGTATTTT. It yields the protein CASSLRTGPPDTQYF.

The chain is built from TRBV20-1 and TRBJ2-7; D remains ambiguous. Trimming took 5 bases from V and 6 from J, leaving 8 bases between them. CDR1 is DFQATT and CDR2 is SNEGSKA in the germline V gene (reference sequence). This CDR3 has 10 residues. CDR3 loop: CSAGNSEQYF. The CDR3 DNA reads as TGCAGTGCTGGCAATAGCGAGCAGTACTTC.

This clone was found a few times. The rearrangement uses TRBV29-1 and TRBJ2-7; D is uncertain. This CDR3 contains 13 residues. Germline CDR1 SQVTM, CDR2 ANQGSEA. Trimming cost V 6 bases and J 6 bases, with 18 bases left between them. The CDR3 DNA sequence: TGCAGCGTGGCGTCTAGTACAGTCGGCGAGCAGTACTTC. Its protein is CSVASSTVGEQYF.

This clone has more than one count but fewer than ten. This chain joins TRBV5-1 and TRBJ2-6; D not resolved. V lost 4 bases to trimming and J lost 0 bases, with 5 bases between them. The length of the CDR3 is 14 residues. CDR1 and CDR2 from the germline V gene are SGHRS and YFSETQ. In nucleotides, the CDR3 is TGCGCCAGCAGCGTACTCTCTGGGGCCAACGTCCTGACTTTC. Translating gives CASSVLSGANVLTF.

The CDR3 DNA reads as TGTGCCTGGAGTGTACAAATGATAGTAGGGCAGCCCCAGCATTTT. It translates to CAWSVQMIVGQPQHF. The chain links TRBV30 to TRBJ1-5, with unresolved D. The V and J ends lost 0 bases and 7 bases respectively, with 16 bases between them. CDR1 is GTSNPN and CDR2 is SVGIG in the germline V gene (reference sequence). The CDR3 loop spans 15 amino acids.

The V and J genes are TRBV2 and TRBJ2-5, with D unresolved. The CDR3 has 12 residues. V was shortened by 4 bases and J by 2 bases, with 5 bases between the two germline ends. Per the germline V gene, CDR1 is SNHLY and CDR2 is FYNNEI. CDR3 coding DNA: TGTGCCAGCAGTGTGCTTCAAGAGACCCAGTACTTC. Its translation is CASSVLQETQYF.